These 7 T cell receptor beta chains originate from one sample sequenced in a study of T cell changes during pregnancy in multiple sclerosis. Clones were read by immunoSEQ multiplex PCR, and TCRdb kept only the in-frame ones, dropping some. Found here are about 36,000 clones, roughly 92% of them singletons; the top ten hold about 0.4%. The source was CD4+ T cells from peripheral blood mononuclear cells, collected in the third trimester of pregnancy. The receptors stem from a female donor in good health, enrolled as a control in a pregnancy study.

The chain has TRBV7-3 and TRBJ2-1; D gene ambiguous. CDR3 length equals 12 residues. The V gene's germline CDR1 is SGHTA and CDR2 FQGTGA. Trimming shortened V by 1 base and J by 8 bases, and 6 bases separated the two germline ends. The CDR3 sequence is CASSLNSDEQFF. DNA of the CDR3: TGTGCCAGCAGCTTAAACTCGGATGAGCAGTTCTTC.

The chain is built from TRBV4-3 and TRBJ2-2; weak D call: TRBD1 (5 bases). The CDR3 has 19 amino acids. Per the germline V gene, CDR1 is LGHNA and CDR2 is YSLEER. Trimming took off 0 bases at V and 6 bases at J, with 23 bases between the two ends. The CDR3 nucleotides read TGCGCCAGCAGCCAAGAGTGGGGTCGTAGGGGTAGGTTCCCCGGGGAGCTGTTTTTT. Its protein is CASSQEWGRRGRFPGELFF.

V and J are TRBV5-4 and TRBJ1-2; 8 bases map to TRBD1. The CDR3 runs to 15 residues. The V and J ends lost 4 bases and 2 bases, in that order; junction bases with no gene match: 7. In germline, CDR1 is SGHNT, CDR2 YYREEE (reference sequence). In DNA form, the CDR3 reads TGTGCCAGCAGCCTCGGACAGGGAGGGAACTATGGCTACACCTTC. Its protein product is CASSLGQGGNYGYTF.

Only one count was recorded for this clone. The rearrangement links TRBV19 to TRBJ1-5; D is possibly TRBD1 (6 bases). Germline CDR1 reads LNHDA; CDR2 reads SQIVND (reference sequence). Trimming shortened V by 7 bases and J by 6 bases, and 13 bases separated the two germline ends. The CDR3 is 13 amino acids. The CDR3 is CASTTGFGQPQHF. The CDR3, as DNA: TGTGCCAGTACTACAGGGTTCGGTCAGCCCCAGCATTTT.

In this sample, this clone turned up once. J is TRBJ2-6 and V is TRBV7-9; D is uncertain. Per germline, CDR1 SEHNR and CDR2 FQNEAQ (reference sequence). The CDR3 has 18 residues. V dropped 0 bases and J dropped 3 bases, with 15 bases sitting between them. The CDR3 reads CASSLARSPFFGANVLTF. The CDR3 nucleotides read TGTGCCAGCAGCTTAGCGCGCTCACCTTTCTTTGGGGCCAACGTCCTGACTTTC.

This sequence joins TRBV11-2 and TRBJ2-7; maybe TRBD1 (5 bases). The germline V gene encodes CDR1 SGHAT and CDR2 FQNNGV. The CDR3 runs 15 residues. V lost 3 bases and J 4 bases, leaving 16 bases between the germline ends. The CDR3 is CASSFGPDSSYEQYF. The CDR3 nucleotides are TGTGCCAGCAGCTTCGGCCCCGACAGTAGTTACGAGCAGTACTTC.

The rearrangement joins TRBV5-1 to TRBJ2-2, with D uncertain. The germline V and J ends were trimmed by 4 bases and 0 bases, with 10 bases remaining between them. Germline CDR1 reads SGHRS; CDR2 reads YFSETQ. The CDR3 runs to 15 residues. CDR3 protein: CASSLLGANTGELFF. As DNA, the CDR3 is TGCGCCAGCAGCCTGTTGGGCGCGAACACCGGGGAGCTGTTTTTT.